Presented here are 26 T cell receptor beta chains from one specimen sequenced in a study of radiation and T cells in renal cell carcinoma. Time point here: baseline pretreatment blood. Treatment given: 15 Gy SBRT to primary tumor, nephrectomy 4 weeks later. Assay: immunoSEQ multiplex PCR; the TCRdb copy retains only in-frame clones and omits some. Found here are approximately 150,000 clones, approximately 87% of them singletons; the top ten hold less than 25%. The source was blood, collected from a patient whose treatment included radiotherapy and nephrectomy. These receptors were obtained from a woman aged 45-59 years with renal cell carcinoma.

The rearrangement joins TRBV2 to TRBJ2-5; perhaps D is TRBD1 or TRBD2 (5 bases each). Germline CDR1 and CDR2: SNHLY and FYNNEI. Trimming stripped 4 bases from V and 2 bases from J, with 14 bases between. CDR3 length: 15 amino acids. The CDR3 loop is CASSAGTVPQETQYF. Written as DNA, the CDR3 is TGTGCCAGCAGTGCGGGGACCGTACCTCAAGAGACCCAGTACTTC.

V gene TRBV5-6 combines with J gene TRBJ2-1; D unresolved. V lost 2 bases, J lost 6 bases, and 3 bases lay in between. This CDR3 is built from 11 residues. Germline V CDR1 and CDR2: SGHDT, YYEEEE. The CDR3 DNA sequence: TGTGCCAGCAGCTTTATCAATGAGCAGTTCTTC. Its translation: CASSFINEQFF.

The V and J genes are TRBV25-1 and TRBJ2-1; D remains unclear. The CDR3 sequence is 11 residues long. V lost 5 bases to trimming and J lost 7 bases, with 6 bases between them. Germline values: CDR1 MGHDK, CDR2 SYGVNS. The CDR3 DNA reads TGTGCCAGCAGTCCGAGGAATGAGCAGTTCTTC. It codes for CASSPRNEQFF.

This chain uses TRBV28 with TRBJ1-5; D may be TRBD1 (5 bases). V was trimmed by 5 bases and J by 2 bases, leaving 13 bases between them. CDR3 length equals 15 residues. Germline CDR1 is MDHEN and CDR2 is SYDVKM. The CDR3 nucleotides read TGTGCCAGCAGTAAACCCGACAGAGGCAATCAGCCCCAGCATTTT. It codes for CASSKPDRGNQPQHF.

CDR3 residues: CASSDRQGWTEAFF. In DNA, the CDR3 is TGTGCCAGCAGTGATAGACAGGGCTGGACTGAAGCTTTCTTT. The chain carries TRBV6-1 and TRBJ1-1; 7 bases align to TRBD1. The CDR3 has 14 residues. Trimming cost V 3 bases and J 5 bases; bases outside gene matches: 6. From germline, CDR1 is MNHNS and CDR2 SASEGT.

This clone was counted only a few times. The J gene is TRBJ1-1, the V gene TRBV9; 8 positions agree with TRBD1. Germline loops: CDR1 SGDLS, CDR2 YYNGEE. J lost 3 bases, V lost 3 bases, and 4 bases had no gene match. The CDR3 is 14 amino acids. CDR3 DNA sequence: TGTGCCAGCAGCGCGGACAGGGTCGACACTGAAGCTTTCTTT. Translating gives CASSADRVDTEAFF. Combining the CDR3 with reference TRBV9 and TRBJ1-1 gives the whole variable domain DSGVTQTPKHLITATGQRVTLRCSPRSGDLSVYWYQQSLDQGLQFLIQYYNGEERAKGNILERFSAQQFPDLHSELNLSSLELGDSALYFCASSADRVDTEAFFGQGTRLTVV.

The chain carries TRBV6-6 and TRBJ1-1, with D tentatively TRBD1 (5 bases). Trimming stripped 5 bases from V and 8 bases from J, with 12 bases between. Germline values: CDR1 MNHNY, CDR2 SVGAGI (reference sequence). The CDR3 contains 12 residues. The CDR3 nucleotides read TGTGCCAGCAGTCCCCCGGGGGGGGAAGCTTTCTTT. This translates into CASSPPGGEAFF.

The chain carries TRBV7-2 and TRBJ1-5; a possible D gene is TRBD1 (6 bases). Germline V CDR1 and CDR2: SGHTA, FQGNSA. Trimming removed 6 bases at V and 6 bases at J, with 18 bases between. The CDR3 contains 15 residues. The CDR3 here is CASSRTGSEVQPQHF. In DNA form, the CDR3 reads TGTGCCAGCAGTCGCACAGGGTCCGAGGTTCAGCCCCAGCATTTT.

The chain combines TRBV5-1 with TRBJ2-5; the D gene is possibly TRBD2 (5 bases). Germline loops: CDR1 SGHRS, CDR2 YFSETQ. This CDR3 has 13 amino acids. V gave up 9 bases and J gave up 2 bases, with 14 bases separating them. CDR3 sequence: CATRLSGQETQYF. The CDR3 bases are TGCGCCACCCGGTTGTCGGGACAAGAGACCCAGTACTTC.

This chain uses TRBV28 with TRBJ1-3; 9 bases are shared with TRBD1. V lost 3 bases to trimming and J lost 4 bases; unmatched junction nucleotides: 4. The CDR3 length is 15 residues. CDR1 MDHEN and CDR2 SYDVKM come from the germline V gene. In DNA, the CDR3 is TGTGCCAGCAGTTTTGGACAGGGGAACGGAAACACCATATATTTT. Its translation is CASSFGQGNGNTIYF.

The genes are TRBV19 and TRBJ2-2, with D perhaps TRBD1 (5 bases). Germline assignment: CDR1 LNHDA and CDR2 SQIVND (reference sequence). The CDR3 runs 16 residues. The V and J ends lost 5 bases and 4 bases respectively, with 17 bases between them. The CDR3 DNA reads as TGTGCCAGTAGTCTCAAGGAAGGACATTTCACCGGGGAGCTGTTTTTT. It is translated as CASSLKEGHFTGELFF.

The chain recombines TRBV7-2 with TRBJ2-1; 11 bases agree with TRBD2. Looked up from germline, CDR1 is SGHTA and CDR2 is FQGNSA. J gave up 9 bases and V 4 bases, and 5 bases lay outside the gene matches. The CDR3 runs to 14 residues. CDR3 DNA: TGTGCCAGCAGCTCCTCCGGGACTAGCGGTGAGCAGTTCTTC. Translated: CASSSSGTSGEQFF.

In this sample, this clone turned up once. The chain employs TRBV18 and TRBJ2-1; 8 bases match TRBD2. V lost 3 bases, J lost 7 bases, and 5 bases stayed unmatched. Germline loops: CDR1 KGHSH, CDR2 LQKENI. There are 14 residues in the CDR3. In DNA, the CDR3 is TGTGCCAGCTCACCTGCGGCGGGGGGTAATGAGCAGTTCTTC. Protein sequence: CASSPAAGGNEQFF.

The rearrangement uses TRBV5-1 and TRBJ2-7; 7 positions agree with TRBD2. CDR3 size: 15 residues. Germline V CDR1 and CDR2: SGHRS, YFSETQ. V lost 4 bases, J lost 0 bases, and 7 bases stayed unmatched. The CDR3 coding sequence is TGCGCCAGCAGCCTTAGCGGGCTGAGCTCCTACGAGCAGTACTTC. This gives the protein CASSLSGLSSYEQYF.

CDR3 DNA sequence: TGCAGCGTGGCTGAGGGGGAGAGCACAGATACGCAGTATTTT. Translation: CSVAEGESTDTQYF. The chain has TRBV29-1 and TRBJ2-3; TRBD1 might be the D (6 bases). This CDR3 is 14 amino acids long. Germline loops: CDR1 SQVTM, CDR2 ANQGSEA. V dropped 6 bases and J dropped 0 bases, with 13 bases sitting between them.

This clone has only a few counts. In DNA, the CDR3 is TGTGCCTGGCAACGGATGAACACTGAAGCTTTCTTT. This gives the protein CAWQRMNTEAFF. J is TRBJ1-1 and V is TRBV30; D uncertain. From germline, CDR1 is GTSNPN and CDR2 SVGIG (reference sequence). The CDR3 is 12 residues long. V was trimmed by 5 bases and J by 0 bases, leaving 7 bases between them.

The CDR3 DNA reads TGTGCCACCAAACGGATAGCGGAGAGTTACGAGCAGTACTTC. This gives the protein CATKRIAESYEQYF. The chain employs TRBV6-1 and TRBJ2-7; weak D call: TRBD2 (6 bases). Germline values: CDR1 MNHNS, CDR2 SASEGT. The CDR3 is made up of 14 amino acids. V was cut by 10 bases and J by 4 bases, with 20 bases left in between.

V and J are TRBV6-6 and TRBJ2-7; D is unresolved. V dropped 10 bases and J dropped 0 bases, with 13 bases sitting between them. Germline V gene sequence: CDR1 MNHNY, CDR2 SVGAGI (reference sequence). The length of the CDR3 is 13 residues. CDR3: CATSAPTSYEQYF. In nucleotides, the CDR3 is TGTGCCACTTCAGCGCCAACCTCCTACGAGCAGTACTTC.

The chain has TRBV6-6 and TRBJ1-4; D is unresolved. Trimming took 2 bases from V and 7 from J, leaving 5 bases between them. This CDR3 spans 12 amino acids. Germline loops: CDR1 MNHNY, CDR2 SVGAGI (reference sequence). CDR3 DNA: TGTGCCAGCAGTTACGTGGTTGAAAAACTGTTTTTT. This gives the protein CASSYVVEKLFF.

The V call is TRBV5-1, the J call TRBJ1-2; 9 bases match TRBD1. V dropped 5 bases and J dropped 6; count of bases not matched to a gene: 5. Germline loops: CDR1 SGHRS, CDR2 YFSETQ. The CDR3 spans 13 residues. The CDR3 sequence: CASRRTGENGYTF. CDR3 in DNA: TGCGCCAGCAGGAGGACAGGGGAAAATGGCTACACCTTC.

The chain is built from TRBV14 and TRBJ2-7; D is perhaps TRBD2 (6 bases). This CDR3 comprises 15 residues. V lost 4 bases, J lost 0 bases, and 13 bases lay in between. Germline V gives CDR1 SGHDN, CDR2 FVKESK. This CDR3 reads CASSRRDSSSYEQYF. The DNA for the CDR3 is TGTGCCAGCAGCCGCAGGGACTCGAGCTCCTACGAGCAGTACTTC.

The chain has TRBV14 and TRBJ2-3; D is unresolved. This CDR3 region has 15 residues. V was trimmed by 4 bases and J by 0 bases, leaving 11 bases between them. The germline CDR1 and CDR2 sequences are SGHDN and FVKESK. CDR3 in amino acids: CASSRVYSSTDTQYF. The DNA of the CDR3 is TGTGCCAGCAGCCGGGTCTACTCTAGCACAGATACGCAGTATTTT.

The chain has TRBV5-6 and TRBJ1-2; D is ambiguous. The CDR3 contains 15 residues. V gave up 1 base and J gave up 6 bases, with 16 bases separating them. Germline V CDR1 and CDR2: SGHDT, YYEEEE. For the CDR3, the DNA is TGTGCCAGCAGCTTGTTCGGATTTAGGGTACATGGCTACACCTTC. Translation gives CASSLFGFRVHGYTF.

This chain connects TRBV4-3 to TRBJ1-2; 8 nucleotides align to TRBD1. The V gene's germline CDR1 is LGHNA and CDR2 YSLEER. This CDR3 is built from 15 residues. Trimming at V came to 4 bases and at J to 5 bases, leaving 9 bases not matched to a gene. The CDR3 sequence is CASSPSGGQDYGYTF. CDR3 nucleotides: TGCGCCAGCAGCCCGTCGGGGGGACAGGATTATGGCTACACCTTC.

The CDR3, as DNA: TGTGCCAGCAGTTGGGTGGGATCCTCTGGGGCCAACGTCCTGACTTTC. This translates into CASSWVGSSGANVLTF. The chain combines TRBV27 with TRBJ2-6; D gene unclear. CDR3 size: 16 residues. Germline V gene lookup returns CDR1 MNHEY and CDR2 SMNVEV (reference sequence). With 4 bases removed from V and 0 bases from J, the gap between germline ends came to 10 bases.

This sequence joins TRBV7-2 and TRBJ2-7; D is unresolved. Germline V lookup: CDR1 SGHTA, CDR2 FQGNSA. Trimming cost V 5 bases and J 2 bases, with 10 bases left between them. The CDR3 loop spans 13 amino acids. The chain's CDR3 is CASSQVPTYEQYF. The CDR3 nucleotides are TGTGCCAGCAGCCAGGTGCCTACCTACGAGCAGTACTTC.